A selection of T cell receptor beta chains follows, all from one sample in a study of blood T cell repertoires in COVID-19. Profiled with immunoSEQ multiplex PCR; TCRdb holds only in-frame clones, not every one. The sample gives about 230,000 clones, approximately 84% of which show up once; more than 0.75% is in the top ten. Sequenced input: peripheral blood. The receptors were gathered from a man in his forties with acute or convalescent COVID-19. Both conserved end residues are part of each CDR3. D genes are given only for firm matches. Only part of the rows carry a size: once, few, many, or a class if the clone is expanded.

TRBD1 | TRBJ1-1 | NA | TRBV28 | CASSPRGQGARDTEAFF | TGTGCCAGCAGTCCCCGAGGACAGGGGGCGAGAGATACTGAAGCTTTCTTT
NA | TRBJ1-6 | NA | TRBV7-9 | CASSPGYWRDSPLHF | TGTGCCAGCAGCCCCGGTTACTGGAGAGATTCACCCCTCCACTTT
NA | TRBJ2-7 | few | TRBV18 | CASSPSRDTYEQYF | TGTGCCAGCTCACCATCGCGGGATACCTACGAGCAGTACTTC
TRBD1 | TRBJ2-3 | NA | TRBV18 | CASSRETGHTDTQYF | TGTGCCAGCTCACGTGAGACAGGGCACACAGATACGCAGTATTTT
NA | TRBJ2-2 | NA | TRBV29-1 | CSVARNTGELFF | TGCAGCGTGGCCCGGAACACCGGGGAGCTGTTTTTT
NA | TRBJ1-6 | NA | TRBV7-3 | CASSSYLGSPLHF | TGTGCCAGCAGCTCTTATCTAGGTTCACCCCTCCACTTT
NA | TRBJ1-2 | NA | TRBV2 | CASSVQDHYGYTF | TGTGCCAGCAGTGTACAGGACCACTATGGCTACACCTTC
NA | TRBJ1-5 | NA | TRBV19 | CASSMGNSGQPQHF | TGTGCCAGTAGTATGGGGAATTCGGGACAGCCCCAGCATTTT
NA | TRBJ2-3 | once | TRBV7-3 | CASSVRQTSTDTQYF | TGTGCCAGCAGCGTAAGACAGACTAGCACAGATACGCAGTATTTT
TRBD1 | TRBJ1-5 | NA | TRBV2 | CASGPGQGLGQPQHF | TGTGCCAGCGGCCCGGGACAGGGTCTGGGTCAGCCCCAGCATTTT
NA | TRBJ1-3 | once | TRBV4-3 | CASSQEIGGGNTIYF | TGCGCCAGCAGCCAAGAGATAGGGGGTGGAAACACCATATATTTT
NA | TRBJ1-1 | NA | TRBV5-1 | CASMPARDRGGTEAFF | TGCGCCAGCATGCCCGCCAGGGACCGGGGAGGCACTGAAGCTTTCTTT
TRBD1 | TRBJ1-6 | NA | TRBV6-4 | CASSATGGVSPLHF | TGTGCCAGCAGTGCCACAGGGGGCGTTTCACCCCTCCACTTT
TRBD2 | TRBJ2-7 | NA | TRBV6-2/TRBV6-3 | CASSLAGGSSYEQYF | TGTGCCAGCAGCCTTGCGGGAGGGAGCTCCTACGAGCAGTACTTC
NA | TRBJ1-1 | NA | TRBV6-4 | CASREQGNTEAFF | TGTGCCAGCAGGGAACAGGGGAACACTGAAGCTTTCTTT
NA | TRBJ1-1 | once | TRBV7-9 | CASSLTGRFTEAFF | TGTGCCAGCAGCTTAACCGGGAGGTTCACTGAAGCTTTCTTT
TRBD1 | TRBJ1-3 | NA | TRBV28 | CASRTGTESLVIYF | TGTGCCAGCAGAACCGGGACAGAGAGTCTGGTCATATATTTT
NA | TRBJ1-1 | NA | TRBV11-2 | CASTPRGGNTEAFF | TGTGCCAGCACCCCGCGTGGCGGGAACACTGAAGCTTTCTTT
NA | TRBJ2-2 | NA | TRBV7-3 | CASSLFAGELFF | TGTGCCAGCAGCTTATTCGCCGGGGAGCTGTTTTTT
NA | TRBJ2-5 | NA | TRBV19 | CASSPLIRGQETQYF | TGTGCCAGCTCGCCCTTGATTAGGGGACAAGAGACCCAGTACTTC
TRBD1 | TRBJ2-5 | NA | TRBV7-2 | CASSVTGGGETQYF | TGTGCCAGCAGCGTAACAGGGGGCGGGGAGACCCAGTACTTC
NA | TRBJ1-2 | NA | TRBV27 | CASSLRGNYGYTF | TGTGCCAGCAGTTTAAGGGGCAACTATGGCTACACCTTC
TRBD1 | TRBJ2-3 | NA | TRBV5-4 | CASSSSGQKSTDTQYF | TGTGCCAGCAGCTCCTCGGGACAGAAAAGCACAGATACGCAGTATTTT
NA | TRBJ1-2 | NA | TRBV3-1/TRBV3-2 | CASSQWGEHGYTF | TGTGCCAGCAGCCAATGGGGGGAACATGGCTACACCTTC
NA | TRBJ1-5 | NA | TRBV19 | CASSSSAIQGWGEPQHF | TGTGCCAGTAGCTCTTCAGCAATACAGGGATGGGGTGAGCCCCAGCATTTT
TRBD1 | TRBJ1-2 | NA | TRBV28 | CASSLPPDRGANYGYTF | TGTGCCAGCAGTTTACCCCCAGACAGGGGAGCTAACTATGGCTACACCTTC
TRBD1 | TRBJ1-2 | NA | TRBV18 | CASSRTQGDYGYTF | TGTGCCAGCTCTCGTACGCAGGGGGACTATGGCTACACCTTC
NA | TRBJ1-2 | NA | TRBV2 | CASSGGGGVVGYTF | TGTGCCAGCAGTGGCGGGGGAGGGGTGGTTGGCTACACCTTC
TRBD1 | TRBJ1-2 | NA | TRBV6-5 | CASSLTGGGNYGYTF | TGTGCCAGCAGTCTAACAGGGGGAGGTAACTATGGCTACACCTTC
NA | TRBJ1-1 | NA | TRBV5-1 | CASRYDSRERSPAEAFF | TGCGCCAGCAGGTATGATTCGAGGGAGAGATCCCCAGCTGAAGCTTTCTTT
TRBD2 | TRBJ2-5 | once | TRBV9 | CASSVVASGGADQETQYF | TGTGCCAGCAGCGTAGTGGCTAGCGGGGGGGCAGATCAAGAGACCCAGTACTTC
NA | TRBJ2-5 | NA | TRBV25-1 | CASSRGGAQETQYF | TGTGCCAGCAGTAGGGGGGGGGCCCAAGAGACCCAGTACTTC
NA | TRBJ2-7 | NA | TRBV6-1 | CASSEIDRATYEQYF | TGTGCCAGCAGTGAAATTGACAGAGCCACCTACGAGCAGTACTTC
NA | TRBJ2-1 | NA | TRBV7-3 | CASSSTPGLEQFF | TGTGCCAGCAGCTCTACCCCAGGGCTTGAGCAGTTCTTC
NA | TRBJ2-3 | NA | TRBV7-2 | CASRILASTDTQYF | TGTGCCAGCCGAATACTAGCAAGCACAGATACGCAGTATTTT
NA | TRBJ2-3 | NA | TRBV7-2 | CASSLGASDTQYF | TGTGCCAGCAGCTTAGGGGCGTCAGATACGCAGTATTTT
TRBD1 | TRBJ1-5 | once | TRBV3-1/TRBV3-2 | CASSLGQASLHQPQHF | TGTGCCAGCAGCCTTGGACAGGCCTCCTTACATCAGCCCCAGCATTTT
TRBD2 | TRBJ2-3 | NA | TRBV29-1 | CSVTSGGAADTQYF | TGCAGCGTAACTAGCGGGGGGGCCGCAGATACGCAGTATTTT
TRBD1 | TRBJ2-1 | NA | TRBV30 | CAARTGALYNEQFF | TGTGCCGCCAGGACAGGGGCCCTCTACAATGAGCAGTTCTTC
NA | TRBJ1-1 | NA | TRBV3-1/TRBV3-2 | CASSLRWGMNTEAFF | TGTGCCAGCAGCCTTCGTTGGGGCATGAACACTGAAGCTTTCTTT
TRBD1 | TRBJ1-2 | NA | TRBV5-1 | CASSSGQPNYGYTF | TGCGCCAGCAGCTCGGGACAGCCTAACTATGGCTACACCTTC
NA | TRBJ1-4 | NA | TRBV5-4 | CASSPRWGDEKLFF | TGTGCCAGCAGTCCTAGGTGGGGGGATGAAAAACTGTTTTTT
NA | TRBJ2-3 | NA | TRBV6-2/TRBV6-3 | CASSFRGTGTDTQYF | TGTGCCAGCAGTTTCCGGGGGACAGGCACAGATACGCAGTATTTT
TRBD1 | TRBJ1-4 | once | TRBV5-1 | CASSLRQGNEKLFF | TGCGCCAGCAGCTTGAGACAGGGTAATGAAAAACTGTTTTTT
NA | TRBJ1-5 | NA | TRBV9 | CASSVAGTLVEPQHF | TGTGCCAGCAGCGTAGCTGGGACTCTGGTCGAGCCCCAGCATTTT
TRBD1 | TRBJ2-3 | NA | TRBV6-5 | CASSYSISPRGDTQYF | TGTGCCAGCAGTTACTCGATATCGCCCAGGGGGGATACGCAGTATTTT
NA | TRBJ1-5 | NA | TRBV5-1 | CASSLGGITNQPQHF | TGCGCCAGCAGCTTGGGAGGGATAACTAATCAGCCCCAGCATTTT
NA | TRBJ1-1 | NA | TRBV27 | CASSTRTPMNTEAFF | TGTGCCAGCAGTACCCGGACACCGATGAACACTGAAGCTTTCTTT
NA | TRBJ1-4 | NA | TRBV5-4 | CASSSTAFDQKLFF | TGTGCCAGCAGCTCGACAGCCTTTGATCAAAAACTGTTTTTT
NA | TRBJ2-6 | NA | TRBV7-6 | CASSLTRSGANVLTF | TGTGCCAGCAGCTTAACTCGCTCTGGGGCCAACGTCCTGACTTTC
TRBD1 | TRBJ1-1 | NA | TRBV5-1 | CASSFRQGTEGTEAFF | TGCGCCAGCAGCTTCAGACAGGGGACTGAAGGGACTGAAGCTTTCTTT
NA | TRBJ1-2 | NA | TRBV6-2/TRBV6-3 | CASSHPGRETF | TGTGCCAGCAGTCATCCGGGGAGAGAGACCTTC
NA | TRBJ1-1 | few | TRBV9 | CASSVMGLGATEAFF | TGTGCCAGCAGCGTGATGGGTTTGGGGGCAACTGAAGCTTTCTTT
NA | TRBJ2-3 | NA | TRBV9 | CASSVMGAGTDTQYF | TGTGCCAGCAGCGTAATGGGGGCCGGCACAGATACGCAGTATTTT
NA | TRBJ2-6 | NA | TRBV23-1 | CASSQSALRAPGANVLTF | TGCGCCAGCAGTCAATCAGCCCTCAGGGCGCCTGGGGCCAACGTCCTGACTTTC